A selection of T cell receptor beta chains follows, all from one sample in a study of T cell responses to AZD1222 COVID-19 vaccine. TCRdb's copy holds only in-frame clones and misses some; the assay was immunoSEQ multiplex PCR. The sample includes about 150,000 clones, around 84% seen only once; the top ten take 5% to 6%. The sample consisted of peripheral blood, taken 28 days after the second AZD1222 dose. These receptors were taken from an adult who received the AZD1222 COVID-19 vaccine. CDR3s include the opening cysteine and the closing phenylalanine or tryptophan. A D gene is named only where the DNA matches it firmly. Expanded clones get a size class; other rows say once, few or many, or leave the size out.

d_gene	v_gene	abundance	j_gene	CDR3aa	CDR3nt
-	TRBV24-1	-	TRBJ2-3	CATGPSTDTQYF	TGTGCCACCGGGCCGAGCACAGATACGCAGTATTTT
-	TRBV4-1	-	TRBJ2-7	CASSQGTHYEQYF	TGCGCCAGCAGCCAGGGGACACACTACGAGCAGTACTTC
TRBD2	TRBV3-1/TRBV3-2	-	TRBJ2-1	CASSRTSDLYNEQFF	TGTGCCAGCAGCCGAACTAGCGACCTTTACAATGAGCAGTTCTTC
-	TRBV29-1	once	TRBJ2-1	CAGQESYNEQFF	TGCGCCGGGCAAGAAAGTTACAATGAGCAGTTCTTC
-	TRBV6-5	-	TRBJ2-7	CASSYSLGYHEQYF	TGTGCCAGCAGTTACTCTCTGGGTTACCACGAGCAGTACTTC
-	TRBV19	-	TRBJ1-3	CASPAAGNTIYF	TGTGCCAGCCCGGCCGCTGGAAACACCATATATTTT
TRBD2	TRBV3-1/TRBV3-2	-	TRBJ2-5	CASSQDPWQRGNQETQYF	TGTGCCAGCAGCCAAGATCCCTGGCAGCGGGGGAACCAAGAGACCCAGTACTTC
-	TRBV6-6	-	TRBJ2-7	CASGENLYEQYF	TGTGCCAGCGGGGAAAACCTATACGAGCAGTACTTC
-	TRBV19	-	TRBJ1-2	CASKGALYDFAF	TGTGCCAGTAAAGGCGCATTATATGATTTTGCCTTC
TRBD1	TRBV5-4	-	TRBJ1-1	CASSFPPGGGTEAFF	TGTGCCAGCAGCTTCCCACCAGGGGGTGGGACTGAAGCTTTCTTT
-	TRBV3-1/TRBV3-2	-	TRBJ1-2	CASSLPGDYYGYTF	TGTGCCAGCAGTCTACCCGGTGATTACTATGGCTACACCTTC
TRBD2	TRBV28	-	TRBJ2-5	CASSGSSGGALKTQYF	TGTGCCAGCAGTGGGTCTAGCGGGGGGGCCTTGAAGACCCAGTACTTC
-	TRBV6-4	-	TRBJ1-1	CASSDSRYTEAFF	TGTGCCAGCAGTGACTCGAGGTACACTGAAGCTTTCTTT
-	TRBV6-1	few	TRBJ2-5	CASSEQGEETQYF	TGTGCCAGCAGTGAACAGGGTGAGGAGACCCAGTACTTC
-	TRBV29-1	-	TRBJ2-7	CSISGTGREQYF	TGCAGTATTAGCGGGACAGGGCGCGAGCAGTACTTC
TRBD2	TRBV9	-	TRBJ2-2	CASSVVAGGNTGELFF	TGTGCCAGCAGCGTAGTAGCGGGAGGGAACACCGGGGAGCTGTTTTTT
TRBD1	TRBV18	-	TRBJ1-1	CASSPRQGVTEAFF	TGTGCCAGCTCACCCCGACAGGGAGTCACTGAAGCTTTCTTT
TRBD2	TRBV27	-	TRBJ2-5	CASSPSRGEASQETQYF	TGTGCCAGCAGTCCTAGTCGGGGGGAGGCCTCCCAAGAGACCCAGTACTTC
-	TRBV29-1	-	TRBJ2-7	CSVEVGYEQYF	TGCAGCGTTGAGGTGGGCTACGAGCAGTACTTC
TRBD2	TRBV15	-	TRBJ2-1	CATSRLTEAGVFNEQFF	TGTGCCACCAGCAGGCTCACTGAGGCGGGAGTTTTCAATGAGCAGTTCTTC
-	TRBV5-4	-	TRBJ2-2	CASSLGRVSTGELFF	TGTGCCAGCAGCTTGGGACGAGTAAGCACCGGGGAGCTGTTTTTT
-	TRBV27	few	TRBJ2-7	CASSLIARGWEQYF	TGTGCCAGCAGTTTAATCGCCAGGGGATGGGAGCAGTACTTC
TRBD2	TRBV7-9	-	TRBJ2-1	CASSFPRGGVNEQFF	TGTGCCAGCAGCTTCCCCCGGGGGGGGGTCAATGAGCAGTTCTTC